One T cell receptor (beta chain) is described in this entry. Germline V gene lookup returns CDR1 SGHTA and CDR2 FQGTGA. V lost 4 bases to trimming and J lost 1 base; unmatched junction nucleotides: 7. The CDR3 sequence is 15 residues long. The data were obtained in a study of PD-L1 blockade in urothelial cancer. Study information: Blood was subjected to analysis at 3 weeks (second dose) and 6 weeks following treatment start. Blood samples had a median of approximately 150,000 T cells, roughly 84,000 unique TCRs, and clonality approximately 0.086.

Every PCR received spiked-in synthetic TCR analog templates. Profiling relied on immunoSEQ multiplex PCR, and the TCRdb table lists in-frame clones only, not all of them. The sample holds 15,000 to 20,000 clones, 75% to 90% seen once. The input for sequencing was PBMCs, taken around atezolizumab (anti-PD-L1) treatment. The chain employs TRBV7-3 and TRBJ2-7, with 7 bases identical to TRBD1. This TCR was sampled from a man in his forties or fifties with urothelial cancer. This CDR3 is CASSSGTDPSYEQYF. The CDR3 DNA follows: TGTGCCAGCAGCTCCGGGACAGATCCTTCCTACGAGCAGTACTTC.